Sequencing of this T cell receptor (beta chain) was carried out in a study of cytomegalovirus exposure and HLA in healthy donors. For the study at large: The approximately 120 validation repertoires, a later analysis reported, used the same platform as the roughly 610 first-cohort repertoires.

The CDR3 totals 15 residues. V was trimmed by 3 bases and J by 7 bases, leaving 18 bases between them. Germline V gene data show CDR1 as LNHNV and CDR2 as YYDKDF (reference sequence). TCRdb's table, derived via immunoSEQ multiplex PCR, lists solely in-frame clones and lacks some. The sample yields roughly 260,000 clones, roughly 90% seen once. Worth noting for this clone: Antigen: not known.

Whole-study findings and limits: Cytomegalovirus status, reportedly, was diagnosed with high specificity and sensitivity by the classifier.

While the first cohort had 600 to 850 subjects, the donors belonged to the separate validation cohort of 100 to 150 subjects. This TCR was recovered from a woman between 18 and 30 years old in good health and CMV-seronegative. This sequence joins TRBV15 and TRBJ1-2; D is possibly TRBD1 (6 bases). The sequenced sample was PBMCs. CDR3 nucleotide sequence: TGTGCCACCAGCAGGGCCTTGGGGGGGGCGCGTGGCTACACCTTC. This sequence encodes CATSRALGGARGYTF.